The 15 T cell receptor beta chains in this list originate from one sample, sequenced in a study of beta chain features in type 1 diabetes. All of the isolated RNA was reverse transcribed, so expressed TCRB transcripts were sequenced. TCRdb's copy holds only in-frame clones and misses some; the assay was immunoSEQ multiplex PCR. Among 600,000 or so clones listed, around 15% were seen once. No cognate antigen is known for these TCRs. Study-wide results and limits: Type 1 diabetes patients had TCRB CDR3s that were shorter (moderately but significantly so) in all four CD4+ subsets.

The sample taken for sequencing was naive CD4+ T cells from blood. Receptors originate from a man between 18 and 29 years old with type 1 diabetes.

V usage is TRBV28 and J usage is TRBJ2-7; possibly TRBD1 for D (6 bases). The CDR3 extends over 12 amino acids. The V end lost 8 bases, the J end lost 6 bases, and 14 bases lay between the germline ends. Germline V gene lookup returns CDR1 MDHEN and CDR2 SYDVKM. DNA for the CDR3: TGTGCCAGCCTAACAGGGTCGGGCGAGCAGTACTTC. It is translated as CASLTGSGEQYF.

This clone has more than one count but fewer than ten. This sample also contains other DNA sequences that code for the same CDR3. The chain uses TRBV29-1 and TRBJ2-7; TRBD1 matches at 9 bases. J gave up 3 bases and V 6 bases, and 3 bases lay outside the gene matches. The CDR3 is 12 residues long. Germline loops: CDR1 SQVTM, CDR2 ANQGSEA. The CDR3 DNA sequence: TGCAGCGTGGGGGGACAGGGCTACGAGCAGTACTTC. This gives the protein CSVGGQGYEQYF.

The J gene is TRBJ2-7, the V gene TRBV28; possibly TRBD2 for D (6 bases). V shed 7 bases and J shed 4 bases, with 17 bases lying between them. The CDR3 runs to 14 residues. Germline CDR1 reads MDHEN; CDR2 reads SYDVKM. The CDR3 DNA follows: TGTGCCAGCACTCAACCGGGACTCTTATACGAGCAGTACTTC. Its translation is CASTQPGLLYEQYF. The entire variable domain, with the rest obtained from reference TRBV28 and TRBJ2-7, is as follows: DVKVTQSSRYLVKRTGEKVFLECVQDMDHENMFWYRQDPGLGLRLIYFSYDVKMKEKGDIPEGYSVSREKKERFSLILESASTNQTSMYLCASTQPGLLYEQYFGPGTRLTVT.

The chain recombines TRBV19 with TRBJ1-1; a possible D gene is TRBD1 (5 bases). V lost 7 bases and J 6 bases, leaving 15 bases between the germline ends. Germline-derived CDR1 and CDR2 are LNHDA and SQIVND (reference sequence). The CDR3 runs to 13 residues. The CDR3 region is CASIRSGRAEAFF. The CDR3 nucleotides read TGTGCCAGTATTCGGTCAGGGAGAGCTGAAGCTTTCTTT.

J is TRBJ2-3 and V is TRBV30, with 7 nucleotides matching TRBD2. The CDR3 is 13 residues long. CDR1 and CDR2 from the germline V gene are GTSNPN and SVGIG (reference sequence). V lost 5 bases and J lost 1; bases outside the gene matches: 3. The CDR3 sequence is CAWGLDRTDTQYF. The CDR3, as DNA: TGTGCCTGGGGACTAGACCGCACAGATACGCAGTATTTT. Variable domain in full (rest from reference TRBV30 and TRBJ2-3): SQTIHQWPATLVQPVGSPLSLECTVEGTSNPNLYWYRQAAGRGLQLLFYSVGIGQISSEVPQNLSASRPQDRQFILSSKKLLLSDSGFYLCAWGLDRTDTQYFGPGTRLTVL.

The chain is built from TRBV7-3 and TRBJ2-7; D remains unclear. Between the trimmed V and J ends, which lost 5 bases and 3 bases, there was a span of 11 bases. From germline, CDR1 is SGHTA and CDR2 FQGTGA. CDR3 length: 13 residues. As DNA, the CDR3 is TGTGCCAGCAGCCCCAGCGATAGCTACGAGCAGTACTTC. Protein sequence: CASSPSDSYEQYF.

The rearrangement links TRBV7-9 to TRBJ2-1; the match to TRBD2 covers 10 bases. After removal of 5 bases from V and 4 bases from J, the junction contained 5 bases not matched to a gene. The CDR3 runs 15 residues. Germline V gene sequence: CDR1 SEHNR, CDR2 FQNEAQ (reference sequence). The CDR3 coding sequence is TGTGCCAGCAGCCTGGGACTAGCGAGATACAATGAGCAGTTCTTC. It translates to CASSLGLARYNEQFF.

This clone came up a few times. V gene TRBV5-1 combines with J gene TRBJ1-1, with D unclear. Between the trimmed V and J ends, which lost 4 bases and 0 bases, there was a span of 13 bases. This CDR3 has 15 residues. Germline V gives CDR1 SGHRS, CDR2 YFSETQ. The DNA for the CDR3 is TGCGCCAGCAGCATCCCGCTGGACGTGAACACTGAAGCTTTCTTT. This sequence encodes CASSIPLDVNTEAFF. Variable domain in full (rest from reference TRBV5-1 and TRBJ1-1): KAGVTQTPRYLIKTRGQQVTLSCSPISGHRSVSWYQQTPGQGLQFLFEYFSETQRNKGNFPGRFSGRQFSNSRSEMNVSTLELGDSALYLCASSIPLDVNTEAFFGQGTRLTVV.

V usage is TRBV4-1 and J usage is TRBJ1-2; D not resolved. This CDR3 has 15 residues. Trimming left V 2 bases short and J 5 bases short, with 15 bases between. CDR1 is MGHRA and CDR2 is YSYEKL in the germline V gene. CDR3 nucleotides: TGCGCCAGCAGCCAAATGGGAGGGCGATTGTATGGCTACACCTTC. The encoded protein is CASSQMGGRLYGYTF.

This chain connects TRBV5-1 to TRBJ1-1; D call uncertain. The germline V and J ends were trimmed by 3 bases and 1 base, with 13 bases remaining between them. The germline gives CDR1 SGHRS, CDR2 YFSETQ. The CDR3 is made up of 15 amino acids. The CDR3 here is CASSYWSGRNTEAFF. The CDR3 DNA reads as TGCGCCAGCAGCTATTGGTCCGGGAGGAACACTGAAGCTTTCTTT.

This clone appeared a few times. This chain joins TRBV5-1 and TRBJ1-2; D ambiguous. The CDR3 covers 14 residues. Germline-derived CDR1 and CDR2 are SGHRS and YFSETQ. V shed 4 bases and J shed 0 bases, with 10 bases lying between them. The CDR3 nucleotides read TGCGCCAGCAGCGGTTCCGCTTCTAACTATGGCTACACCTTC. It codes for CASSGSASNYGYTF.

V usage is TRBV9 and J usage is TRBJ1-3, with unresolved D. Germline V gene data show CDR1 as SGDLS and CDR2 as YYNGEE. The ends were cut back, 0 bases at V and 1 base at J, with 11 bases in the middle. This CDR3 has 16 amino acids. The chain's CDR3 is CASSVGEVGSGNTIYF. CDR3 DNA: TGTGCCAGCAGCGTAGGGGAGGTCGGGTCTGGAAACACCATATATTTT.

The CDR3 bases are TGCGCCAGCAGCCCAGCGGGCGCGAACACCGGGGAGCTGTTTTTT. Translated: CASSPAGANTGELFF. This chain joins TRBV4-1 and TRBJ2-2; D is possibly TRBD2 (6 bases). From germline, CDR1 is MGHRA and CDR2 YSYEKL. The V end was cut by 4 bases, the J end by 0 bases, with 9 bases between. The CDR3 sequence is 15 residues long.

CDR3 residues: CAWSDGGTYSGNTIYF. Here the CDR3 DNA reads TGTGCCTGGAGTGATGGGGGGACCTACTCTGGAAACACCATATATTTT. This sequence joins TRBV30 and TRBJ1-3, with D possibly matching TRBD1 (5 bases). CDR3 length: 16 residues. CDR1 and CDR2 from the germline V gene are GTSNPN and SVGIG (reference sequence). V was cut by 1 base and J by 0 bases, with 13 bases left in between.

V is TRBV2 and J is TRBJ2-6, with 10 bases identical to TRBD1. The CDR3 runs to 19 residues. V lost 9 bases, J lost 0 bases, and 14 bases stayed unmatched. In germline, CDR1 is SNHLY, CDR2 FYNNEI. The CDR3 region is CARVRSRDRGPSGANVLTF. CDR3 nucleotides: TGTGCCAGAGTGAGGAGCCGGGACAGGGGACCCTCTGGGGCCAACGTCCTGACTTTC.